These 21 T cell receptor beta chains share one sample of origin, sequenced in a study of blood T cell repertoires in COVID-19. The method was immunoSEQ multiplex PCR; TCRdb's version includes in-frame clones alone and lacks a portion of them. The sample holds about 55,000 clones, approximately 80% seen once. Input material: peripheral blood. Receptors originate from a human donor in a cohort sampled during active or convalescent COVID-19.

The CDR3 DNA reads as TGTGCCAGCAGCTTCGGCGGGGGCTCTCCCGAGCAGTACTTC. Its protein product is CASSFGGGSPEQYF. The chain has TRBV5-4 and TRBJ2-7; a weak D match, TRBD2 (7 bases). Germline CDR1 SGHNT, CDR2 YYREEE (reference sequence). This CDR3 has 14 residues. The germline V and J ends were trimmed by 2 bases and 6 bases, with 15 bases remaining between them.

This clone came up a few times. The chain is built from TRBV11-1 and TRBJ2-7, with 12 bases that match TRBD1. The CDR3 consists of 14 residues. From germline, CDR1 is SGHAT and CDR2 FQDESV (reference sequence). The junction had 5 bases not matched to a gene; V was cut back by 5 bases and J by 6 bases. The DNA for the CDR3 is TGTGCCAGCAGCCCACGGGACAGGGGGCTCGAGCAGTACTTC. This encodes CASSPRDRGLEQYF.

CDR3 sequence (DNA): TGTGCCAGCAGCTTAGAGCGGATCACAGATACGCAGTATTTT. As protein: CASSLERITDTQYF. J is TRBJ2-3 and V is TRBV7-2; perhaps TRBD2 as D (5 bases). With 1 base removed from V and 2 bases from J, the gap between germline ends came to 7 bases. The CDR3 extends over 14 amino acids. Germline CDR1 and CDR2: SGHTA and FQGNSA. The full variable domain, with the rest looked up from reference TRBV7-2 and TRBJ2-3, is GAGVSQSPSNKVTEKGKDVELRCDPISGHTALYWYRQSLGQGLEFLIYFQGNSAPDKSGLPSDRFSAERTGGSVSTLTIQRTQQEDSAVYLCASSLERITDTQYFGPGTRLTVL.

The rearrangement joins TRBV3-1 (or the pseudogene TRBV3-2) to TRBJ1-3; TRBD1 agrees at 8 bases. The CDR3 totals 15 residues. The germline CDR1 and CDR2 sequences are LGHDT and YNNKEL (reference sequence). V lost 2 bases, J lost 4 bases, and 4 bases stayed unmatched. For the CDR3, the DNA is TGTGCCAGCAGCCAAACCGGGACAGGAGGAAACACCATATATTTT. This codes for CASSQTGTGGNTIYF.

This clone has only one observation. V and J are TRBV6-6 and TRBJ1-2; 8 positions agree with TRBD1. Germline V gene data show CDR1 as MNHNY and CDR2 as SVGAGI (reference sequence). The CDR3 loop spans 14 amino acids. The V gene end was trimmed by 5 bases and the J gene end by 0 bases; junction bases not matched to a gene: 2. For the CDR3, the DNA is TGTGCCAGCAGTACAGGGGGGGCTAACTATGGCTACACCTTC. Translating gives CASSTGGANYGYTF.

The CDR3 bases are TGTGCCAGCGGGGCTCAAGGGGGTGAGCAGTTCTTC. Translation: CASGAQGGEQFF. The V call is TRBV4-2, the J call TRBJ2-1; D perhaps matches TRBD1 (6 bases). The length of the CDR3 is 12 residues. Deletions cut 8 bases from V and 9 bases from J, with 14 bases between. Per the germline V gene, CDR1 is LGHNA and CDR2 is YNFKEQ.

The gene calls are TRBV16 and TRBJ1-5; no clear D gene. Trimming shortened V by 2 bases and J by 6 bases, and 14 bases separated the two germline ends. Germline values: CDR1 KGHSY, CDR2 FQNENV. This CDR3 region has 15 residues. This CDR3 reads CASSQGWNAGQPQHF. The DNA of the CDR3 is TGTGCCAGCAGCCAAGGATGGAATGCGGGTCAGCCCCAGCATTTT.

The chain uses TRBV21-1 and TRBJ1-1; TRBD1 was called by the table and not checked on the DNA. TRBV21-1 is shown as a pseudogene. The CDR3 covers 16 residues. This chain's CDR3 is CASSTSPGQGNTEAFF. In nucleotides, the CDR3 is TGTGCCAGCAGCACATCGCCAGGACAGGGTAACACTGAAGCTTTCTTT.

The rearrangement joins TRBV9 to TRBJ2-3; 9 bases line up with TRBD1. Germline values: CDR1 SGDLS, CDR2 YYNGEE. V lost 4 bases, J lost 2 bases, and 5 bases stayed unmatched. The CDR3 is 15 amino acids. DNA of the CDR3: TGTGCCAGCAGCCCCCGGACAGGGGCCACAGATACGCAGTATTTT. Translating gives CASSPRTGATDTQYF.

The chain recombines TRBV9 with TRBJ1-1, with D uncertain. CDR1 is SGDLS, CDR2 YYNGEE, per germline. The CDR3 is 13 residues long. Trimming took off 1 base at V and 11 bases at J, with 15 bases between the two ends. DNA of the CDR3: TGTGCCAGCAGCGTAATGTGGGAGTCGAGCGCTTTCTTT. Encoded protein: CASSVMWESSAFF.

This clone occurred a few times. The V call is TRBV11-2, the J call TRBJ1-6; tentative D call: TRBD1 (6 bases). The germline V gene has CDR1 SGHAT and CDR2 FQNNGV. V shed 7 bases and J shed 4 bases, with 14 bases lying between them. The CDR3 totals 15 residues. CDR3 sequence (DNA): TGTGCCAGCACATTAGGACAGACTTATAATTCACCCCTCCACTTT. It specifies CASTLGQTYNSPLHF. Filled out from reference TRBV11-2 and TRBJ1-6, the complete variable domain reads EAGVAQSPRYKIIEKRQSVAFWCNPISGHATLYWYQQILGQGPKLLIQFQNNGVVDDSQLPKDRFSAERLKGVDSTLKIQPAKLEDSAVYLCASTLGQTYNSPLHFGNGTRLTVT.

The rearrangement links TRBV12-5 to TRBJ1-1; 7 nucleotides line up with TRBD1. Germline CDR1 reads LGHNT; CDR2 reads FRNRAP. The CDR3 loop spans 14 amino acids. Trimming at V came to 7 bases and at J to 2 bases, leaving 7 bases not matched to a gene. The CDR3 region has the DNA TGTGCTAGTGCCAACGGGACAGTAAACACTGAAGCTTTCTTT. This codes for CASANGTVNTEAFF.

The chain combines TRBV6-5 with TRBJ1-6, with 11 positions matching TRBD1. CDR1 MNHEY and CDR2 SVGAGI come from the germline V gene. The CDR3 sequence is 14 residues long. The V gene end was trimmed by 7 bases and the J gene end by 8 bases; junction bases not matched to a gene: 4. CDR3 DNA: TGTGCCAGCACCTGGGACAGGGGGGATTCACCCCTCCACTTT. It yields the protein CASTWDRGDSPLHF.

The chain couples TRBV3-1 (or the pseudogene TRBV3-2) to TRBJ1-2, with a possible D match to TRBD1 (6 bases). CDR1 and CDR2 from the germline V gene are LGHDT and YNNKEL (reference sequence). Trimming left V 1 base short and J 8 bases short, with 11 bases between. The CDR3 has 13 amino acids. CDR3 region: CASSQAQGGGYTF. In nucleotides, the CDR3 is TGTGCCAGCAGCCAAGCACAGGGAGGGGGCTACACCTTC.

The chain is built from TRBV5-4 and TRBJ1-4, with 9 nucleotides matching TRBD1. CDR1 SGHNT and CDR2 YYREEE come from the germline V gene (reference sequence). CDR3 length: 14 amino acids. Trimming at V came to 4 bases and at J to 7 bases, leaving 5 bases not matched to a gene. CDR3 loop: CASSAGTGSEKLFF. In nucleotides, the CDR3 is TGTGCCAGCAGCGCCGGGACAGGGAGTGAAAAACTGTTTTTT.

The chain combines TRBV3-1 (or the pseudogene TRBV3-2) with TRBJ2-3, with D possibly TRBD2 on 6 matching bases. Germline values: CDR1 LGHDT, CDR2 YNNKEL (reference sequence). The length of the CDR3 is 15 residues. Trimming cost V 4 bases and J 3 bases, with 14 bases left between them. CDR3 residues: CASSPGLRRTDTQYF. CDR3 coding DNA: TGTGCCAGCAGCCCTGGACTACGGAGAACAGATACGCAGTATTTT.

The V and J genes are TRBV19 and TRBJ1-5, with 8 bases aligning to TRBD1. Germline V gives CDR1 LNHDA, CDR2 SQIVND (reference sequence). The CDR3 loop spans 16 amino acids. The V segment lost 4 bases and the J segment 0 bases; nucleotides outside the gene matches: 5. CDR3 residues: CASSTTGGNSNQPQHF. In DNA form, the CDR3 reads TGTGCCAGTAGTACTACAGGGGGAAATAGCAATCAGCCCCAGCATTTT.

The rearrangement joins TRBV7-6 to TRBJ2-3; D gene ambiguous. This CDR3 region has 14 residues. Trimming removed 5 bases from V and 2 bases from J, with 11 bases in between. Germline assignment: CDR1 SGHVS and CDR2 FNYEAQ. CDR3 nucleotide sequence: TGTGCCAGCAGCGGCGGCGGATTCACAGATACGCAGTATTTT. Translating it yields CASSGGGFTDTQYF. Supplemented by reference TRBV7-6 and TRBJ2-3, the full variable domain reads GAGVSQSPRYKVTKRGQDVALRCDPISGHVSLYWYRQALGQGPEFLTYFNYEAQQDKSGLPNDRFSAERPEGSISTLTIQRTEQRDSAMYRCASSGGGFTDTQYFGPGTRLTVL.

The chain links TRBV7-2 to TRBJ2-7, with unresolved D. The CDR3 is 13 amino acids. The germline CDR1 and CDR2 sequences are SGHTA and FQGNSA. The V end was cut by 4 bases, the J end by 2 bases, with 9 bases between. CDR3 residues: CASSSGLTYEQYF. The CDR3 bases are TGTGCCAGCAGCTCAGGTTTGACCTACGAGCAGTACTTC.

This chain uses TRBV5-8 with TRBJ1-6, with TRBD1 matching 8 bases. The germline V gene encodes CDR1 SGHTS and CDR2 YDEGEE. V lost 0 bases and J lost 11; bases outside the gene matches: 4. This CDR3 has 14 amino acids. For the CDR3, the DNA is TGTGCCAGCAGCTTGGGGCAGGGGGCTACACCCCTCCACTTT. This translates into CASSLGQGATPLHF.

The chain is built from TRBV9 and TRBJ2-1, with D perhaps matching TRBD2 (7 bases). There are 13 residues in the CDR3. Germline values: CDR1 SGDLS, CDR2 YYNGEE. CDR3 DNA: TGTGCTACCACAGGGAGGGGACGCGATGAGCAGTTCTTC. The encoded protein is CATTGRGRDEQFF.